The sequence of this TCR beta chain was determined in a study of cytomegalovirus exposure and HLA in healthy donors. Primers for the PCR totalled 60 Vbeta and 13 Jbeta. Data came from immunoSEQ multiplex PCR; TCRdb stores just in-frame clones and leaves some out. The sample carries 95,000 to 150,000 clones, roughly 80% recorded once. As concerns this clone: Its specificity is unknown.

V trimming: 2 bases; J trimming: 16 bases; junction bases outside the gene matches: 10. Looked up from germline, CDR1 is SGHVS and CDR2 is FQNEAQ. The CDR3 runs to 13 residues. Findings and limits, study-wide: HLA alleles showed associations with around 15,000 TCR beta sequences in a later analysis, at a 0.05 false discovery rate.

The sequencing sample was made of PBMCs. The V call is TRBV7-8, the J call TRBJ2-1; 8 bases fit TRBD2. The clonotype was recovered from a young man in good health and CMV-seronegative. CDR3 coding DNA: TGTGCCAGCAGCTTAATCGGGGGGGGGCTCGCTTTCTTC. Translation gives CASSLIGGGLAFF.